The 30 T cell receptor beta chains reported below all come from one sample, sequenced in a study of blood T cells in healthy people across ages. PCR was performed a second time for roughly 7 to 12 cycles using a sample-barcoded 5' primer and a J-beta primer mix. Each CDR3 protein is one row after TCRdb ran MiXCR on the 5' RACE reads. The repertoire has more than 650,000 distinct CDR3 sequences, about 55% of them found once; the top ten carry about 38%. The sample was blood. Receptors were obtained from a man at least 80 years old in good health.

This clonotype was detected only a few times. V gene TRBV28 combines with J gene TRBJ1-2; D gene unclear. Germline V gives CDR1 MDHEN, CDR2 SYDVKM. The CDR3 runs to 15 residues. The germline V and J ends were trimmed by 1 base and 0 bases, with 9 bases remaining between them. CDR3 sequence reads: CASSLFPWANYGYTF. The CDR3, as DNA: TGTGCCAGCAGTTTATTCCCTTGGGCTAACTATGGCTACACCTTC.

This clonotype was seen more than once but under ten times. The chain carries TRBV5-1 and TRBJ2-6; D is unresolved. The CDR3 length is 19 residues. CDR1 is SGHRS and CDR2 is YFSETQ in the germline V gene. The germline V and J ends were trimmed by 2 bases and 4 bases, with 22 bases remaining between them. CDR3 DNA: TGCGCCAGCAGCTTAGAGAAAGGATTAGGGTCGCTGGGGGCCAACGTCCTGACTTTC. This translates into CASSLEKGLGSLGANVLTF.

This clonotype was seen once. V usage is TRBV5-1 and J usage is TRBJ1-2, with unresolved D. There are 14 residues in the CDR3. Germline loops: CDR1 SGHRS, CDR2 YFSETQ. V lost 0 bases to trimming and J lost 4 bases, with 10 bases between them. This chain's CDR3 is CASSLDGPSYGYTF. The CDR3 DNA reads TGCGCCAGCAGCTTGGACGGACCGAGCTATGGCTACACCTTC. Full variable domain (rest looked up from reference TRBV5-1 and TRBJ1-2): KAGVTQTPRYLIKTRGQQVTLSCSPISGHRSVSWYQQTPGQGLQFLFEYFSETQRNKGNFPGRFSGRQFSNSRSEMNVSTLELGDSALYLCASSLDGPSYGYTFGSGTRLTVV.

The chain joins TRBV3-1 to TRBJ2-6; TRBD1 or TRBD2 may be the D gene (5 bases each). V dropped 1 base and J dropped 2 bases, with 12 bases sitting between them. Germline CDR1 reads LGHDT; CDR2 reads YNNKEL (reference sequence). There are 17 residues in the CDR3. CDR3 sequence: CASSQGGTAPGANVLTF. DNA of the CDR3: TGTGCCAGCAGCCAAGGAGGGACCGCCCCTGGGGCCAACGTCCTGACTTTC.

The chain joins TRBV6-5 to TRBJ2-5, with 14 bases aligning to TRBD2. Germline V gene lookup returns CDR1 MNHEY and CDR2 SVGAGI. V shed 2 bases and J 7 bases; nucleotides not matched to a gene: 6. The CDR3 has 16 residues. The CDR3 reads CASSYGTSGSYGTQYF. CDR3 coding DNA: TGTGCCAGCAGTTACGGGACTAGCGGGAGTTATGGGACCCAGTACTTC.

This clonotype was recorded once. CDR3 in amino acids: CASSSRRRAGYEQYF. Written as DNA, the CDR3 is TGTGCCAGCAGCTCCCGTCGGCGAGCGGGGTACGAGCAGTACTTC. The J gene is TRBJ2-7, the V gene TRBV7-2, with 7 bases that match TRBD2. V shed 4 bases, J shed 4 bases, and the junction held 10 bases outside the gene matches. Germline assignment: CDR1 SGHTA and CDR2 FQGNSA. This CDR3 comprises 15 residues.

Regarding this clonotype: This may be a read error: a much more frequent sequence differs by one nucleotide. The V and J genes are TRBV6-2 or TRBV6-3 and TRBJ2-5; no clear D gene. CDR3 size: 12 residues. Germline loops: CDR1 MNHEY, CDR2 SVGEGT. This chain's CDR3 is CASSPYQEAQYF. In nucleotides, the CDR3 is TGTGCCAGCAGCCCGTACCAAGAGGCCCAGTACTTC.

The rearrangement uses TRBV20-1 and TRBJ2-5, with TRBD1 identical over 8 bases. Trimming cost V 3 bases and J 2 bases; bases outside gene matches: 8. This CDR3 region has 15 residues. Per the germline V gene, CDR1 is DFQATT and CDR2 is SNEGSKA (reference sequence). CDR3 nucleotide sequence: TGCAGTGCTAGCAGCGCCGGACAGGGACAAGAGACCCAGTACTTC. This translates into CSASSAGQGQETQYF.

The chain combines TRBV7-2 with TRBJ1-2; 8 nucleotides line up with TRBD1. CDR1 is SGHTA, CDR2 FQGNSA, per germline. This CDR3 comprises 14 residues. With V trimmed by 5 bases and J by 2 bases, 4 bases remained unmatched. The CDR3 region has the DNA TGTGCCAGCAGCCCCCCAGGGGGCAACTATGGCTACACCTTC. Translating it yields CASSPPGGNYGYTF.

CDR3 bases: TGTGCCAGCAGTCCCACGGGGACTAGCGGGAGGAACGAGCAGTACTTC. Translated, it gives CASSPTGTSGRNEQYF. The V call is TRBV6-2 or TRBV6-3, the J call TRBJ2-7; 15 bases fit TRBD2. From germline, CDR1 is MNHEY and CDR2 SVGEGT. V was pared by 5 bases and J by 5 bases, with 7 bases of the junction left unmatched. This CDR3 spans 16 amino acids.

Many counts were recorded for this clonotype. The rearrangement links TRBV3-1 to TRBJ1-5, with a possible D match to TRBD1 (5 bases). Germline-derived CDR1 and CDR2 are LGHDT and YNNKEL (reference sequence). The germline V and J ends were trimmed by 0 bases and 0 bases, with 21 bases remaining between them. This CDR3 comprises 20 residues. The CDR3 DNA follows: TGTGCCAGCAGCCAAGATATAGTGGGTTCAGGGACCTATAGCAATCAGCCCCAGCATTTT. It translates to CASSQDIVGSGTYSNQPQHF.

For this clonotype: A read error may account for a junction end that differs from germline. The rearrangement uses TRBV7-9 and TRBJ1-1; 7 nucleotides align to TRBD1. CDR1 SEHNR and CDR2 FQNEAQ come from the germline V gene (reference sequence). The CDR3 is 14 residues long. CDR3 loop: CAGSLGGGGTEAFF. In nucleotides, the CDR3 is TGTGCCGGCAGCTTAGGAGGGGGCGGCACTGAAGCTTTCTTT.

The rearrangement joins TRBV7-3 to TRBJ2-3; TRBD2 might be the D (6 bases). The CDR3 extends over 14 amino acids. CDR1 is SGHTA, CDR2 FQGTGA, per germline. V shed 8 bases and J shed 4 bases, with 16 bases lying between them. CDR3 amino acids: CASSRVGGSDTQYF. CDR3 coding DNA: TGTGCCAGCTCCCGGGTGGGAGGATCAGATACGCAGTATTTT.

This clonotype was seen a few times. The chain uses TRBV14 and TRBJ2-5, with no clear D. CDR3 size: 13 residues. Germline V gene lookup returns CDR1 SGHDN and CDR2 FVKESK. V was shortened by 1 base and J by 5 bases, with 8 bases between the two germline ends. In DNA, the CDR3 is TGTGCCAGCAGCCAAGGACCATGGGAGACCCAGTACTTC. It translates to CASSQGPWETQYF.

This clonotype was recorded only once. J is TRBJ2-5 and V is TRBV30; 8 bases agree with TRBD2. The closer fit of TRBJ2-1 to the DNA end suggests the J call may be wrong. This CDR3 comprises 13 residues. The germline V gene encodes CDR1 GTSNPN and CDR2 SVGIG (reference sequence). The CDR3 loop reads CASVAGPLETQFF. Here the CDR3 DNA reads TGTGCCTCTGTAGCGGGGCCCCTGGAGACCCAGTTCTTC.

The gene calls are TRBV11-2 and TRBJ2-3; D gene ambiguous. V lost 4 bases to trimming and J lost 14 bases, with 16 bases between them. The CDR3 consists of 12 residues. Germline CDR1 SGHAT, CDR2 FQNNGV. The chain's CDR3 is CASSSQLGYAYF. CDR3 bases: TGTGCCAGCAGCTCCCAGTTGGGATACGCGTATTTT.

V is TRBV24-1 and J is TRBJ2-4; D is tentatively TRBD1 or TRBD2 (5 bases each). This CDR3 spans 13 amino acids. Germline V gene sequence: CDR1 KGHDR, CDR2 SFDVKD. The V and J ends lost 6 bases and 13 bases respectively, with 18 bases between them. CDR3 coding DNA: TGTGCCACCAGTCCGTGGGGTGGGGGAGAGCAGTACTTC. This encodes CATSPWGGGEQYF.

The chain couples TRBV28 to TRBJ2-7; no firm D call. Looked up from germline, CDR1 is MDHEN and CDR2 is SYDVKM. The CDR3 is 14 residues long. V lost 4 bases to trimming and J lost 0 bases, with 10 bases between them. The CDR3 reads CASSWATSSYEQYF. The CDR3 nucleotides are TGTGCCAGCAGTTGGGCAACGAGCTCCTACGAGCAGTACTTC.

The CDR3 protein is CASSYSLGLAGGKYEQYF. Here the CDR3 DNA reads TGTGCCAGCAGTTACTCCCTAGGGCTAGCGGGAGGTAAATACGAGCAGTACTTC. The chain couples TRBV6-5 to TRBJ2-7, with 11 bases aligning to TRBD2. Germline V gene data show CDR1 as MNHEY and CDR2 as SVGAGI. The length of the CDR3 is 18 residues. The J segment lost 4 bases and the V segment lost 0 bases, leaving 11 bases of the junction unmatched.

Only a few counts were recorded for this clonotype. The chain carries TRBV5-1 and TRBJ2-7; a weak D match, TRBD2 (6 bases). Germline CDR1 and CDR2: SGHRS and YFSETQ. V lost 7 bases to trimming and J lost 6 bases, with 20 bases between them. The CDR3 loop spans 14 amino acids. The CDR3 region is CASGSPGTLGEQYF. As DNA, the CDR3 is TGCGCCAGCGGCTCCCCCGGGACTCTCGGCGAGCAGTACTTC.

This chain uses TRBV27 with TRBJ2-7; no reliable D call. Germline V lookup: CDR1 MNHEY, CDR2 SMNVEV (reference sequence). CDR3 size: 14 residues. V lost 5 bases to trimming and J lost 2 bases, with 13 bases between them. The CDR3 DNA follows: TGTGCCAGCAGTATTAGCCCTGTGGCCTACGAGCAGTACTTC. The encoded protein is CASSISPVAYEQYF.

The CDR3 region is CASSPQTSAQHRDAYF. The CDR3 region has the DNA TGTGCCAGCAGCCCTCAAACTAGCGCCCAGCACAGAGACGCGTATTTT. The chain recombines TRBV11-2 with TRBJ2-3; 7 bases align to TRBD2. J lost 14 bases, V lost 5 bases, and 22 bases had no gene match. CDR1 is SGHAT and CDR2 is FQNNGV in the germline V gene. The CDR3 consists of 16 residues.

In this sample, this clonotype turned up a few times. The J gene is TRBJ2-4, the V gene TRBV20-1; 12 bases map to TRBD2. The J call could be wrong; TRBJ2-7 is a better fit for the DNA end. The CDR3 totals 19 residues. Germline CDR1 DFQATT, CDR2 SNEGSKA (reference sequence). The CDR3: CSARDPRARLAGASYEQYF. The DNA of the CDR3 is TGCAGTGCTAGAGACCCACGCGCGAGACTAGCGGGAGCGTCATACGAGCAGTACTTC.

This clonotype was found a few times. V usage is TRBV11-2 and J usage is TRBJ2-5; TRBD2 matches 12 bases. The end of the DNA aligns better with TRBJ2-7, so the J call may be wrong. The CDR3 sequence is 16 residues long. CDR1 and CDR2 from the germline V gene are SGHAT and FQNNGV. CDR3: CASRPYWTSGKYEQYF. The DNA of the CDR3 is TGTGCCAGCAGGCCTTATTGGACTAGCGGGAAATACGAGCAGTACTTC.

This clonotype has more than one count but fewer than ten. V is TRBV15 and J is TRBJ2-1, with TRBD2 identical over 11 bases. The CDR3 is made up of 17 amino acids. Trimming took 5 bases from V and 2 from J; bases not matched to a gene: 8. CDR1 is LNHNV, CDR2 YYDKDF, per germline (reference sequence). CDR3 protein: CATSGPGTSGPYNEQFF. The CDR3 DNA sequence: TGTGCCACCAGCGGGCCCGGGACTAGCGGTCCCTACAATGAGCAGTTCTTC.

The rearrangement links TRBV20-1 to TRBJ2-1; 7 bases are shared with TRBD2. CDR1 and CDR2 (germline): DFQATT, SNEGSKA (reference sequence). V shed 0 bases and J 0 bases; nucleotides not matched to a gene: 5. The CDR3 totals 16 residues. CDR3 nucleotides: TGCAGTGCTAGAGAGTGGGGCGGGAGCTCCTACAATGAGCAGTTCTTC. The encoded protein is CSAREWGGSSYNEQFF.

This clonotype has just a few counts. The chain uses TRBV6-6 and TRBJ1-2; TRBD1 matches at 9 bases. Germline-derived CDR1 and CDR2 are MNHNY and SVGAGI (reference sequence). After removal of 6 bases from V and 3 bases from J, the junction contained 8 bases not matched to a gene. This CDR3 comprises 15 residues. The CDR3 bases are TGTGCCAGCAGCAAGACAGGGGGTTTAGACTATGGCTACACCTTC. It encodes CASSKTGGLDYGYTF.

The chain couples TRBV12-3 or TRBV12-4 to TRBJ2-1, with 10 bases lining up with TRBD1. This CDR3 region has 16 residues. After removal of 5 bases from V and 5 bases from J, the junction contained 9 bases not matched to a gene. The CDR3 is CASSPSPGQGNNEQFF. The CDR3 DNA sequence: TGTGCCAGCAGTCCCTCCCCGGGACAGGGGAACAATGAGCAGTTCTTC.

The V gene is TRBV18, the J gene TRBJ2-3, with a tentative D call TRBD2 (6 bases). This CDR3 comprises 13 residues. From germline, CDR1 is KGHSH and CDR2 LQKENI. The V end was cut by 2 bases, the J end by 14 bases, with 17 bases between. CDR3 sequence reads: CASSPTGEKDAYF. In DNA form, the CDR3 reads TGTGCCAGCTCACCAACGGGGGAAAAGGACGCGTATTTT.

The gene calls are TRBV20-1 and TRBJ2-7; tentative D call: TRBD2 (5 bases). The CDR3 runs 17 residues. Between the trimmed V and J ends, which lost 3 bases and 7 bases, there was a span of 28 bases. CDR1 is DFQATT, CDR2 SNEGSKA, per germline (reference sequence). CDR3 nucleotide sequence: TGCAGTGCTAGTCCCACGGGAAGCCGTAGATACTACAATGAGCAGTACTTC. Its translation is CSASPTGSRRYYNEQYF.